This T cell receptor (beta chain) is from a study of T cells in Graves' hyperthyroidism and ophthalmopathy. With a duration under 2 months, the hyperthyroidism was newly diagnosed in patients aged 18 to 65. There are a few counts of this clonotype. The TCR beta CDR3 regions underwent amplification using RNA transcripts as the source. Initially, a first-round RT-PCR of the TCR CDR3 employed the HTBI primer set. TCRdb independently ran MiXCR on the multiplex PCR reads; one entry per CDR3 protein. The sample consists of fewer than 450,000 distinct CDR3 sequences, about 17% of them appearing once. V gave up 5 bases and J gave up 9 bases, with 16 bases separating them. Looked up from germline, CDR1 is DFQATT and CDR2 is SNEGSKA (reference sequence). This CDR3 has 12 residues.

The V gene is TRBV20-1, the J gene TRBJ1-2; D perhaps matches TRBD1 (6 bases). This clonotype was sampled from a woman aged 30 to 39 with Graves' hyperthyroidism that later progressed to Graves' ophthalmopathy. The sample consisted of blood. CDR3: CSAFDRNRSYTF. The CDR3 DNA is TGCAGTGCTTTCGACAGGAATCGGAGCTACACCTTC.